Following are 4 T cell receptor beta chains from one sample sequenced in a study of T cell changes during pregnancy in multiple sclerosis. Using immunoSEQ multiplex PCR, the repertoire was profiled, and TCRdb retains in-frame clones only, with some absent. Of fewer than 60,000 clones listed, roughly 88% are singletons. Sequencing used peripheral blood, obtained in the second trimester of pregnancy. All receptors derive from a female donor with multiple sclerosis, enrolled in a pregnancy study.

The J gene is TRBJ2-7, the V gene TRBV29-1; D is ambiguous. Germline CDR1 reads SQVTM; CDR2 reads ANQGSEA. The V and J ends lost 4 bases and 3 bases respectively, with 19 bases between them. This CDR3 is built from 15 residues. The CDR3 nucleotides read TGCAGCGTTGCCCAATCACCAGGATTTAGCTACGAGCAGTACTTC. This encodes CSVAQSPGFSYEQYF.

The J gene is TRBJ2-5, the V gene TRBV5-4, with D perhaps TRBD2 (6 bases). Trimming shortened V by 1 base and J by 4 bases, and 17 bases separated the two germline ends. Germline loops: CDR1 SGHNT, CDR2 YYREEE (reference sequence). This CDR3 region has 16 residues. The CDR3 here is CASSLQGREVGETQYF. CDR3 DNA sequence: TGTGCCAGCAGCTTGCAAGGCAGGGAGGTAGGAGAGACCCAGTACTTC.

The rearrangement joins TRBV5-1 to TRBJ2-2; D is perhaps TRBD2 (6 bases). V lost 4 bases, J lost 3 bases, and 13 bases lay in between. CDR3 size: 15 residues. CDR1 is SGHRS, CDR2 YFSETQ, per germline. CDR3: CASSRSPGDTGELFF. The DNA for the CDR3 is TGCGCCAGCAGCAGAAGTCCGGGGGACACCGGGGAGCTGTTTTTT. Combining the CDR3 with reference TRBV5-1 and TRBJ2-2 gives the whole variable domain KAGVTQTPRYLIKTRGQQVTLSCSPISGHRSVSWYQQTPGQGLQFLFEYFSETQRNKGNFPGRFSGRQFSNSRSEMNVSTLELGDSALYLCASSRSPGDTGELFFGEGSRLTVL.

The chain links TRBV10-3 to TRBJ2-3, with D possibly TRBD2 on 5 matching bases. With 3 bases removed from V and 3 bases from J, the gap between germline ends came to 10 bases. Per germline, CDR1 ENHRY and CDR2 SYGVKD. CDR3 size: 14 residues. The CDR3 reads CAISDSTGTDTQYF. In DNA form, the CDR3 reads TGTGCCATCAGTGACTCGACGGGAACAGATACGCAGTATTTT.